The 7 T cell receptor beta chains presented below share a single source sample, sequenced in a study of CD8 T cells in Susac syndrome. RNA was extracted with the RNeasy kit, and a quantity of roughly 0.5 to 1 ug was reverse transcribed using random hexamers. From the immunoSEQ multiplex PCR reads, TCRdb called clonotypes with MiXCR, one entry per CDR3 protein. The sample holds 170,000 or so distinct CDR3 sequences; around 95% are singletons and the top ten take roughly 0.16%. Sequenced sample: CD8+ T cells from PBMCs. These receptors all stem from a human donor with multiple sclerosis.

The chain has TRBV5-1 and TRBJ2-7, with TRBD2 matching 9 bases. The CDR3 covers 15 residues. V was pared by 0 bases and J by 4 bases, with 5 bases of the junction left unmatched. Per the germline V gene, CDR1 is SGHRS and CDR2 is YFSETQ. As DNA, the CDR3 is TGCGCCAGCAGCTTGGATGCGGGAGGGATATACGAGCAGTACTTC. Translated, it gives CASSLDAGGIYEQYF.

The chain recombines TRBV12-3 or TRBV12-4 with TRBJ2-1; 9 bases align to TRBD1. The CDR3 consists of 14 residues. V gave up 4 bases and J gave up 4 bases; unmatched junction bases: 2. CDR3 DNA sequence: TGTGCCAGCAGTTCGACAGGGGGATACAATGAGCAGTTCTTC. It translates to CASSSTGGYNEQFF.

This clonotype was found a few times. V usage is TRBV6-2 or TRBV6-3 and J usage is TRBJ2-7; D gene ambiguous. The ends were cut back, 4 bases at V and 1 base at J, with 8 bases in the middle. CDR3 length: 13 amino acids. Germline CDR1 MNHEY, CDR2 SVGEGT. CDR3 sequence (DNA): TGTGCCAGCAGTTTTGGGCAGTCCTACGAGCAGTACTTC. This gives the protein CASSFGQSYEQYF.

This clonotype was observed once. The DNA of the CDR3 is TGCGCCAGCAGCCAAGATCGGTCGGTCCCCTACAATGAGCAGTTCTTC. It codes for CASSQDRSVPYNEQFF. This chain uses TRBV4-1 with TRBJ2-1, with D unclear. Between the trimmed V and J ends, which lost 0 bases and 2 bases, there was a span of 11 bases. Per germline, CDR1 MGHRA and CDR2 YSYEKL. The CDR3 loop spans 16 amino acids.

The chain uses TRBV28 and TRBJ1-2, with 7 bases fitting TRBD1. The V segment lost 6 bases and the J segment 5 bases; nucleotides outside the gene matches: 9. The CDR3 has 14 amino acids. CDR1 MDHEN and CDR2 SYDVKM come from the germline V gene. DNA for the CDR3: TGTGCCAGCAGACTCTCCGGGACAGCGTATGGCTACACCTTC. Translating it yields CASRLSGTAYGYTF.

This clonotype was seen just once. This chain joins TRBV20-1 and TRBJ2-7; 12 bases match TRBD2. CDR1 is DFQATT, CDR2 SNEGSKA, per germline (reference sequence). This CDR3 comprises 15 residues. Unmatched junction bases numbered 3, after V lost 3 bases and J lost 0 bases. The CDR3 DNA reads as TGCAGTGCTAGGTTACTAGCGGGAGGCTCCTACGAGCAGTACTTC. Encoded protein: CSARLLAGGSYEQYF.

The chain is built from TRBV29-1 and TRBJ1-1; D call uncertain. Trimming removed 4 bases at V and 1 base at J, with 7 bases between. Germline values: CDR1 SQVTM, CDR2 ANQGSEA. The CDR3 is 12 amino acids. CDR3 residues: CSVGVRNTEAFF. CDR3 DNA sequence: TGCAGCGTTGGTGTCCGGAACACTGAAGCTTTCTTT.